Listed below are T cell receptor beta chains from one sample, sequenced in a study of T cells after yellow fever vaccination. TCRdb called the 5' RACE reads again in MiXCR, with one record for every CDR3 protein. The sample consists of about 120,000 distinct CDR3 sequences, about 8.8% of them appearing once. The sequences come from CD8+ T cells sorted from PBMCs, collected on the day of the yellow fever booster vaccination. These receptors originate from a man between 18 and 35 years old who received the YFV17D yellow fever vaccine. The CDR3 runs from the conserved cysteine through the conserved F or W. The D gene is left open where the match is weak. Rows may omit the clone size; those that give it use once, few, many or a size class.

>TRBJ2-7|few|TRBV20-1|TRBD2
CSAESGGSSYEQYF
TGCAGTGCTGAGAGCGGGGGGAGCTCCTACGAGCAGTACTTC
>TRBJ1-1|-|TRBV7-9|-
CASRQSYTEAFF
TGTGCCAGCAGGCAGAGTTACACTGAAGCTTTCTTT
>TRBJ1-1|few|TRBV5-5|-
CASSLSSGYQEAFF
TGTGCCAGCAGCCTGTCTTCGGGTTACCAAGAAGCTTTCTTT
>TRBJ2-1|many|TRBV12-3/TRBV12-4|TRBD1
CASSSSGDRANEQFF
TGTGCCAGCAGCTCAAGCGGGGACAGGGCCAATGAGCAGTTCTTC
>TRBJ2-7|few|TRBV10-3|-
CAITRDGKLYEQYF
TGTGCCATCACTCGGGACGGGAAACTCTACGAGCAGTACTTC
>TRBJ1-5|few|TRBV12-3/TRBV12-4|-
CASSPLEGYQPQHF
TGTGCCAGCAGCCCGTTAGAGGGCTACCAGCCCCAGCATTTT
>TRBJ2-1|few|TRBV20-1|-
CTIRASTSNEQFF
TGCACCATCCGGGCATCAACCTCCAATGAGCAGTTCTTC
>TRBJ1-1|many|TRBV6-5|TRBD1
CASSYSPGQGHTEAFF
TGTGCCAGCAGTTACTCACCGGGACAGGGACACACTGAAGCTTTCTTT
>TRBJ1-2|many|TRBV29-1|-
CSVDQGDNYGYTF
TGCAGCGTTGACCAGGGCGACAACTATGGCTACACCTTC
>TRBJ2-3|-|TRBV24-1|-
CATSDPKVKGTDTQYF
TGTGCCACCAGTGATCCGAAGGTTAAGGGCACAGATACGCAGTATTTT
>TRBJ1-4|-|TRBV5-3|TRBD1
CARSEPRQGAQEKLFF
TGTGCCAGAAGCGAGCCCCGACAGGGGGCTCAAGAAAAACTGTTTTTT
>TRBJ1-5|-|TRBV6-2/TRBV6-3|-
CASSMGGGQPQHF
TGTGCCAGCAGTATGGGGGGCGGCCAGCCCCAGCATTTT
>TRBJ1-4|-|TRBV11-2|TRBD1
CASSSGDPGQEGEKLFF
TGTGCCAGCAGCTCCGGGGATCCGGGACAGGAAGGTGAAAAACTGTTTTTT
>TRBJ2-3|few|TRBV5-4|TRBD2
CASSLEASGARYTDTQYF
TGTGCCAGCAGCTTGGAGGCTAGCGGGGCGCGTTACACAGATACGCAGTATTTT
>TRBJ1-1|once|TRBV27|TRBD1
CASSSPGQGVDTEAFF
TGTGCCAGCAGTTCACCGGGACAGGGGGTTGACACTGAAGCTTTCTTT
>TRBJ1-1|many|TRBV12-5|TRBD1
CASGFWTGRNAFF
TGTGCTAGTGGTTTTTGGACAGGGCGGAACGCTTTCTTT
>TRBJ1-1|few|TRBV7-3|-
CASSSGTGQNTEAFF
TGTGCCAGCAGCTCCGGAACAGGGCAGAACACTGAAGCTTTCTTT
>TRBJ2-5|few|TRBV4-1|TRBD2
CASSHASGGAGGTQYF
TGCGCCAGCAGCCATGCTAGCGGGGGGGCCGGGGGGACCCAGTACTTC
>TRBJ1-1|many|TRBV7-9|-
CASSPPLHTEAFF
TGTGCCAGCAGCCCCCCCCTTCATACTGAAGCTTTCTTT
>TRBJ2-7|-|TRBV4-1|-
CASSQELTYEQYF
TGCGCCAGCAGCCAAGAACTGACCTACGAGCAGTACTTC
>TRBJ2-1|few|TRBV27|-
CASSPENVRIDNEQFF
TGTGCCAGCAGTCCTGAAAACGTGAGGATCGACAATGAGCAGTTCTTC
>TRBJ1-1|-|TRBV5-1|-
CASSLAVTRATEAFF
TGCGCCAGCAGCTTGGCCGTCACGAGGGCTACTGAAGCTTTCTTT
>TRBJ1-5|few|TRBV6-5|-
CASGWYNQPQHF
TGTGCCAGCGGGTGGTACAATCAGCCCCAGCATTTT
>TRBJ2-7|many|TRBV29-1|-
CSVEGRGYEQYF
TGCAGCGTTGAAGGAAGGGGTTACGAGCAGTACTTC
>TRBJ2-3|-|TRBV10-3|-
CAISEASIADTQYF
TGTGCCATCAGTGAAGCTAGCATAGCAGATACGCAGTATTTT
>TRBJ2-7|few|TRBV19|-
CASSIVPGSYEQYF
TGTGCCAGTAGTATAGTCCCGGGGTCCTACGAGCAGTACTTC
>TRBJ2-2|-|TRBV28|TRBD2
CASSFGRGPNTGELFF
TGTGCCAGCAGTTTTGGGAGGGGCCCTAACACCGGGGAGCTGTTTTTT
>TRBJ2-1|once|TRBV4-3|-
CASSPRVPNSYNEQFF
TGCGCCAGCAGCCCGCGGGTACCGAACTCCTACAATGAGCAGTTCTTC
>TRBJ2-3|-|TRBV7-9|-
CASSSDHTQYF
TGTGCCAGCAGCTCAGACCATACGCAGTATTTT
>TRBJ1-2|few|TRBV4-1|TRBD1
CASSYTGGPGYTF
TGCGCCAGCAGCTATACAGGGGGCCCTGGCTACACCTTC
>TRBJ2-7|many|TRBV4-1|TRBD2
CASSQGLAGGLLPYEQYF
TGCGCCAGCAGCCAGGGACTAGCGGGGGGATTACTTCCCTACGAGCAGTACTTC
>TRBJ2-2|-|TRBV5-1|-
CASSLEGEDLNTGELFF
TGCGCCAGCAGCTTGGAAGGGGAGGACCTCAACACCGGGGAGCTGTTTTTT
>TRBJ1-5|few|TRBV27|-
CASSLLGDSQPQHF
TGTGCCAGCAGTTTATTAGGGGATTCTCAGCCCCAGCATTTT
>TRBJ1-1|many|TRBV20-1|-
CSARDVVEAFF
TGCAGTGCTAGAGACGTTGTTGAAGCTTTCTTT
>TRBJ1-2|few|TRBV14|-
CASSQGGTRGYTF
TGTGCCAGCAGCCAAGGGGGGACTCGAGGCTACACCTTC
>TRBJ2-5|few|TRBV20-1|TRBD2
CSAGGRDGQETQYF
TGCAGTGCTGGAGGGAGGGACGGCCAAGAGACCCAGTACTTC
>TRBJ2-5|few|TRBV11-2|TRBD2
CASSRPSGGAWETQYF
TGTGCCAGCAGCCGCCCTAGCGGGGGGGCTTGGGAGACCCAGTACTTC
>TRBJ1-2|-|TRBV29-1|-
CSGSGVSGYTF
TGCAGCGGGTCGGGGGTTTCGGGCTACACCTTC
>TRBJ2-5|-|TRBV6-2/TRBV6-3|-
CASSYSTVTSRETQYF
TGTGCCAGCAGTTACTCCACAGTCACTAGCCGAGAGACCCAGTACTTC
>TRBJ2-2|-|TRBV4-3|-
CASSQDLARSTGELFF
TGCGCCAGCAGCCAAGATCTCGCCCGCAGCACCGGGGAGCTGTTTTTT
>TRBJ2-2|few|TRBV12-3/TRBV12-4|TRBD2
CASSSGGQGTGELFF
TGTGCCAGCAGTTCGGGGGGGCAGGGAACCGGGGAGCTGTTTTTT